This T cell receptor beta chain was obtained from a study of T-cell memory formation after mild COVID-19. Trimming pared 3 bases from V and 1 base from J, leaving 12 bases between. CDR3 length: 15 amino acids. Germline values: CDR1 LGHDT, CDR2 YNNKEL (reference sequence). TCRdb recomputed calls from the 5' RACE reads with MiXCR, one row per CDR3 protein. Of some 70,000 distinct CDR3 sequences in the sample, approximately 16% were seen once. The V call is TRBV3-1, the J call TRBJ2-5; tentative D call: TRBD2 (6 bases). The specimen was PBMCs or a T cell subset sorted from them (not recorded which). This sequence was found in an adult woman who had mild COVID-19 (a few samples of this study predate the infection). Cell type and time point are not known. The CDR3 reads CASSQGRMIQETQYF. The DNA for the CDR3 is TGTGCCAGCAGCCAGGGGAGGATGATCCAAGAGACCCAGTACTTC.